This T cell receptor (beta chain) was documented in a study of blood T cells in healthy people across ages (dated by TCRdb to between 2015 and 2017). Study-wide context: In model experiments, roughly one uniquely barcoded TCR beta cDNA molecule per two T cells was captured by template switching. Age-related changes in TCR beta repertoire diversity were measured in the study by deep sequencing normalized with unique cDNA molecular identifiers. The donors were divided into four age groups: young (average about 15 years), middle-aged (around 41), aged (around 59) and long-lived (82). To avoid experimental bias, donors of different ages were spread randomly across the sequencing lanes. The study analyzed two additional independent replicas of 1 million unique cDNA reads from the same blood draw for two donors, one aged 18 to 29 and one aged 80 or older.

Trimming accounts for 1 base at V and 8 bases at J, while the number of junction bases matched to no gene is 11. For CDR1 and CDR2, the germline V gene (reference sequence) lists LNHNV and YYDKDF. The CDR3 holds 16 amino acids from the cysteine to the phenylalanine. Just the 48-base CDR3 DNA is kept, in frame starting at base 1. Libraries were constructed by 5' RACE. The reads were generated on an Illumina HiSeq 2500. The second PCR ran for about 6 to 12 cycles and used a J-beta primer mix along with a sample-barcoded 5' primer. A unique molecular identifier was introduced onto each TCR beta cDNA molecule by a template-switch 5' adaptor carrying 12 random nucleotides. Each sample yielded at least 2.5 million CDR3-containing paired-end reads. The Mint cDNA synthesis kit, primed by a TRBC-specific oligonucleotide, was used to synthesize first-strand cDNA from all RNA. After uracil-DNA glycosylase treatment, a first 18-cycle PCR used universal primers M1SS and BC2_uni_R on all cDNA. On the authors' methods: For normalization, 1 million high-quality reads, each with a distinct molecular identifier, were randomly selected from each sample. Reads with shared molecular identifiers were discarded instead of being binned into consensus sequences. CDR3 identification, clonotype clustering and error correction used MiTCR with a Q25 quality threshold and the strictest error-elimination algorithm. A nonparametric unseen species model using Euler transformation provided a lower-bound estimate of total TCR beta diversity. TCRdb cleaned the public reads at Q25 with fastp, built clones with MiXCR and kept in-frame beta chains. Each entry is one CDR3 protein sequence, shown with its most common DNA and genes. The authors' filters were not applied to this entry. Within this sample are around 1.5 million distinct CDR3 sequences, with about 40% of them counted one time only. 7.9% of the sample goes to the ten largest clones.

About this clonotype: Its antigen is unknown. The sample holds no much larger clone one base away, and base qualities are not on file.

Broader findings and caveats from the paper: Estimates of total diversity based on one million sequenced T cells were considered lower bounds and underestimates. Observed TCR beta diversity per million T cells fell roughly linearly with age, and a significant reduction was already apparent by age around 40. Conclusive comparison of naive and antigen-experienced compartments was prevented by the profiling of bulk unsorted PBMCs. Because the CMV infection status of the donors was unknown, age-related changes in expanded clonotypes may potentially have been confounded. There was a strong correlation between observed TCR beta diversity and the percentage of naive T cells measured by flow cytometry. Compared with the aged group, the long-lived group had more naive CD4+ T cells, fewer expanded clones and increased TCR diversity, suggesting age selection.

The roughly 39 donors, aged about 6 to 95 years, were systemically healthy Caucasian individuals from Russia. About 9.8 milliliters of peripheral blood were drawn from each donor into EDTA-treated Vacutainer tubes. Ficoll-Paque density-gradient centrifugation was used to isolate PBMCs, with at least 6.5 million per sample. Total RNA was extracted from PBMCs with Trizol reagent, with at least 6 micrograms obtained per sample. For every donor, an aliquot of PBMCs went through flow cytometry to measure the percentages of naive CD45RAhigh/CD27high T cells. The clonotype was recovered from a woman between 18 and 29 years old in good health. Rearrangement joined TRBV15 to TRBJ2-3; 8 bases in between match TRBD2. Sequencing input: blood. The DNA is TGTGCCACCAGCAGAGTTCCGGGACTAGGGGAGGTTACGCAGTATTTT. Its translation reads: CATSRVPGLGEVTQYF.